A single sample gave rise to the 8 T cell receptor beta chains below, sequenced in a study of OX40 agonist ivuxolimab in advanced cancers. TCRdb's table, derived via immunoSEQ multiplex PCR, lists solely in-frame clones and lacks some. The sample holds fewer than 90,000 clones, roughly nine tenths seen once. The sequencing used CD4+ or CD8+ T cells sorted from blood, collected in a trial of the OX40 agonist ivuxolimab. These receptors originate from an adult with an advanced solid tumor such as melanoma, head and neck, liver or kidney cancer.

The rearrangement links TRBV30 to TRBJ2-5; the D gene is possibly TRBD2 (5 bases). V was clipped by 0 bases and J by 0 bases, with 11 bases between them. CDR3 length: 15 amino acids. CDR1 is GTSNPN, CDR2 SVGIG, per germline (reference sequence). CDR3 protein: CAWSVQRSYQETQYF. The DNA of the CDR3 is TGTGCCTGGAGTGTGCAGCGGTCGTACCAAGAGACCCAGTACTTC.

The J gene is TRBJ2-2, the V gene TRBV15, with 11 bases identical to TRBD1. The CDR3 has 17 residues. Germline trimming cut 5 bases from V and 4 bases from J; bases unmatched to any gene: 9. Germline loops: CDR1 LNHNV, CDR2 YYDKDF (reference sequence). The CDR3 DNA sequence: TGTGCCACCAGCCCCGGGATCGGGACAGGGGGCACCGGGGAGCTGTTTTTT. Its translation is CATSPGIGTGGTGELFF.

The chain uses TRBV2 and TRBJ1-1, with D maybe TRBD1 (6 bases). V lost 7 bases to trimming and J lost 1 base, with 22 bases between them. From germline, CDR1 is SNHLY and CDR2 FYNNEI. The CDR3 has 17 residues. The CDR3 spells CASKRDRHSARNTEAFF. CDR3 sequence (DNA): TGTGCCAGCAAAAGAGACAGGCATTCGGCCAGGAACACTGAAGCTTTCTTT.

The CDR3: CASSLEGRPGANVLTF. The CDR3 DNA is TGCGCCAGCAGCTTGGAGGGCAGACCTGGGGCCAACGTCCTGACTTTC. The J gene is TRBJ2-6, the V gene TRBV5-1; D is ambiguous. CDR3 length equals 16 residues. V was pared by 0 bases and J by 2 bases, with 9 bases between. In germline, CDR1 is SGHRS, CDR2 YFSETQ.

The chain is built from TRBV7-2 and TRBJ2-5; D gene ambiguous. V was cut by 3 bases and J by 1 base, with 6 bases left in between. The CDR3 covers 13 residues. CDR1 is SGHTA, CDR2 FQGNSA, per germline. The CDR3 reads CASSLGFQETQYF. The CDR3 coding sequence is TGTGCCAGCAGCTTGGGCTTCCAAGAGACCCAGTACTTC.

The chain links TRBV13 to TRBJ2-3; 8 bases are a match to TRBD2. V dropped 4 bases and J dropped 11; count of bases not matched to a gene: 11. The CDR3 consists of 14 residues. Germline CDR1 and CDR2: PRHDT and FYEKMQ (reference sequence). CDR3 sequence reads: CASSSLAGHRWQYF. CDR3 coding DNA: TGTGCCAGCAGCTCATTAGCGGGGCACAGATGGCAGTATTTT.

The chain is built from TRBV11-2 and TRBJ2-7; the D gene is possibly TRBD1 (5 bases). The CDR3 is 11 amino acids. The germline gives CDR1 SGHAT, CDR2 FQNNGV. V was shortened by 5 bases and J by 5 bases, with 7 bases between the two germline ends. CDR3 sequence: CASSQTDEQYF. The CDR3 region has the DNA TGTGCCAGCAGCCAGACAGACGAGCAGTACTTC.

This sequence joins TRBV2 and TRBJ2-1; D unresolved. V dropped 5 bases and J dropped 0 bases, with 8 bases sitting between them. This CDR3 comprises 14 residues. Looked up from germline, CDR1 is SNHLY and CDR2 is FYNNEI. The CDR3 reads CASSRQSSYNEQFF. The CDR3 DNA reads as TGTGCCAGCAGTCGCCAGAGCTCCTACAATGAGCAGTTCTTC.